Listed below are T cell receptor beta chains from one sample, sequenced in a study of CD8 T cells in ankylosing spondylitis. A single record per CDR3 protein comes from TCRdb applying MiXCR to the 5' RACE reads. The repertoire holds approximately 300,000 distinct CDR3 sequences, with under 8.5% as singletons. Input material: blood, either unsorted or a sorted T cell fraction (not recorded which). These receptors were collected from a male donor with ankylosing spondylitis. Both conserved end residues are part of each CDR3. Fields, in order: D gene, V gene, J gene, clone size, CDR3 protein, CDR3 DNA. The D gene is left open where the match is weak. Expanded clones get a size class; other rows say once, few or many, or leave the size out.

d_call: -; v_call: TRBV7-9; j_call: TRBJ2-2; clone_size: -; cdr3_aa: CASVRRSNTGELFF; cdr3_nt: TGTGCCAGCGTCCGGCGCTCGAACACCGGGGAGCTGTTTTTT
d_call: TRBD1; v_call: TRBV29-1; j_call: TRBJ1-4; clone_size: -; cdr3_aa: CSVDVGTANEKLFF; cdr3_nt: TGCAGCGTTGACGTCGGGACAGCTAATGAAAAACTGTTTTTT
d_call: -; v_call: TRBV19; j_call: TRBJ2-2; clone_size: few; cdr3_aa: CASSIRQGGTGELFF; cdr3_nt: TGTGCCAGTAGTATCAGGCAGGGGGGCACCGGGGAGCTGTTTTTT
d_call: TRBD2; v_call: TRBV20-1; j_call: TRBJ2-7; clone_size: few; cdr3_aa: CSALGLAGNEQYF; cdr3_nt: TGCAGTGCTTTAGGACTAGCGGGCAACGAGCAGTACTTC
d_call: TRBD1; v_call: TRBV5-1; j_call: TRBJ2-2; clone_size: -; cdr3_aa: CASSLGMLRTGTPEDTGELFF; cdr3_nt: TGCGCCAGCAGCTTGGGGATGCTTCGGACAGGGACCCCCGAGGACACCGGGGAGCTGTTTTTT
d_call: TRBD2; v_call: TRBV6-5; j_call: TRBJ2-1; clone_size: few; cdr3_aa: CASSSERGLEQFF; cdr3_nt: TGTGCCAGCAGTTCCGAGCGGGGATTGGAGCAGTTCTTC
d_call: -; v_call: TRBV12-3/TRBV12-4; j_call: TRBJ2-2; clone_size: few; cdr3_aa: CASSPTLGLAGELFF; cdr3_nt: TGTGCCAGCAGCCCAACACTAGGGCTGGCCGGGGAGCTGTTTTTT
d_call: -; v_call: TRBV7-9; j_call: TRBJ1-1; clone_size: many; cdr3_aa: CASSLGTGPNTEAFF; cdr3_nt: TGTGCCAGCAGCTTAGGGACGGGGCCGAACACTGAAGCTTTCTTT
d_call: -; v_call: TRBV30; j_call: TRBJ2-5; clone_size: -; cdr3_aa: CAWTGAKQGRDLQETQYF; cdr3_nt: TGTGCCTGGACGGGGGCCAAACAGGGAAGGGACCTCCAAGAGACCCAGTACTTC
d_call: -; v_call: TRBV28; j_call: TRBJ2-1; clone_size: -; cdr3_aa: CASSFVEEQFF; cdr3_nt: TGTGCCAGCAGTTTTGTGGAGGAGCAGTTCTTC
d_call: -; v_call: TRBV7-6; j_call: TRBJ2-3; clone_size: many; cdr3_aa: CASKRVGPDTQYF; cdr3_nt: TGTGCCAGCAAGCGAGTGGGGCCAGATACGCAGTATTTT
d_call: TRBD2; v_call: TRBV5-1; j_call: TRBJ2-5; clone_size: few; cdr3_aa: CASNGGRAGETQYF; cdr3_nt: TGCGCCAGCAATGGCGGGAGGGCCGGAGAGACCCAGTACTTC
d_call: -; v_call: TRBV9; j_call: TRBJ2-1; clone_size: -; cdr3_aa: CASSERDDEQFF; cdr3_nt: TGTGCCAGCAGCGAACGGGACGATGAGCAGTTCTTC
d_call: TRBD1; v_call: TRBV19; j_call: TRBJ1-5; clone_size: many; cdr3_aa: CASSIRQGGQPQHF; cdr3_nt: TGTGCCAGTAGTATAAGACAGGGCGGTCAGCCCCAGCATTTT
d_call: TRBD1; v_call: TRBV4-1; j_call: TRBJ2-5; clone_size: few; cdr3_aa: CASSQDGGRGPGETQYF; cdr3_nt: TGCGCCAGCAGCCAAGATGGAGGCAGGGGGCCGGGGGAGACCCAGTACTTC
d_call: TRBD2; v_call: TRBV3-1; j_call: TRBJ2-3; clone_size: -; cdr3_aa: CASSLIGTSRRDTQYF; cdr3_nt: TGTGCCAGCAGCCTGATCGGGACTAGCCGTAGAGATACGCAGTATTTT
d_call: -; v_call: TRBV4-1; j_call: TRBJ1-2; clone_size: many; cdr3_aa: CASSPKDGSNYGYTF; cdr3_nt: TGCGCCAGCAGCCCCAAGGACGGATCAAACTATGGCTACACCTTC
d_call: TRBD2; v_call: TRBV7-3; j_call: TRBJ2-5; clone_size: many; cdr3_aa: CASRASGQETQYF; cdr3_nt: TGTGCCAGCAGGGCTAGCGGACAAGAGACCCAGTACTTC
d_call: TRBD1; v_call: TRBV28; j_call: TRBJ1-5; clone_size: many; cdr3_aa: CASRPSTGSHQPQHF; cdr3_nt: TGTGCCAGCAGACCCTCGACAGGGAGCCATCAGCCCCAGCATTTT
d_call: -; v_call: TRBV12-3/TRBV12-4; j_call: TRBJ1-4; clone_size: many; cdr3_aa: CASSEQDYEKLFF; cdr3_nt: TGTGCCAGCAGTGAACAGGACTACGAAAAACTGTTTTTT
d_call: TRBD1; v_call: TRBV6-1; j_call: TRBJ1-6; clone_size: few; cdr3_aa: CASSPSGTGSSYNSPLHF; cdr3_nt: TGTGCCAGCAGCCCTTCCGGGACAGGGAGCTCCTATAATTCACCCCTCCACTTT
d_call: TRBD2; v_call: TRBV19; j_call: TRBJ2-5; clone_size: -; cdr3_aa: CASTGASGSGETQYF; cdr3_nt: TGTGCCAGTACAGGCGCTAGCGGGAGTGGTGAGACCCAGTACTTC
d_call: TRBD2; v_call: TRBV5-1; j_call: TRBJ2-1; clone_size: many; cdr3_aa: CASSLGLAGYNEQFF; cdr3_nt: TGTGCCAGCAGCTTAGGACTAGCGGGTTACAATGAGCAGTTCTTC
d_call: -; v_call: TRBV7-3; j_call: TRBJ1-4; clone_size: -; cdr3_aa: CASRGGGGQGEKLFF; cdr3_nt: TGTGCCAGCAGGGGAGGTGGGGGGCAGGGTGAAAAACTGTTTTTT
d_call: -; v_call: TRBV5-1; j_call: TRBJ2-2; clone_size: -; cdr3_aa: CASISTNTGELFF; cdr3_nt: TGCGCCAGCATCAGTACGAACACCGGGGAGCTGTTTTTT
d_call: -; v_call: TRBV5-1; j_call: TRBJ2-3; clone_size: once; cdr3_aa: CASSQGHATDTQYF; cdr3_nt: TGCGCCAGCAGCCAGGGACATGCAACAGATACGCAGTATTTT
d_call: -; v_call: TRBV20-1; j_call: TRBJ1-5; clone_size: few; cdr3_aa: CSARSLDGYSNQPQHF; cdr3_nt: TGCAGTGCTAGGAGTCTGGACGGGTATAGCAATCAGCCCCAGCATTTT
d_call: -; v_call: TRBV6-5; j_call: TRBJ2-1; clone_size: many; cdr3_aa: CASSYSLVSTRRTNNEQFF; cdr3_nt: TGTGCCAGCAGTTACTCGTTGGTTAGTACAAGGCGGACAAACAATGAGCAGTTCTTC
d_call: -; v_call: TRBV7-2; j_call: TRBJ1-1; clone_size: few; cdr3_aa: CASSSLRGGNTEAFF; cdr3_nt: TGTGCCAGCAGCTCCTTGAGAGGGGGGAACACTGAAGCTTTCTTT
d_call: TRBD2; v_call: TRBV7-6; j_call: TRBJ2-3; clone_size: many; cdr3_aa: CASRELAGVADTQYF; cdr3_nt: TGTGCCAGCAGGGAACTAGCGGGAGTAGCGGATACGCAGTATTTT
d_call: -; v_call: TRBV11-2; j_call: TRBJ2-3; clone_size: -; cdr3_aa: CASSLSVVGADTQYF; cdr3_nt: TGTGCCAGCAGCTTATCTGTGGTGGGAGCAGATACGCAGTATTTT
d_call: -; v_call: TRBV29-1; j_call: TRBJ2-5; clone_size: few; cdr3_aa: CSVIGSETQYF; cdr3_nt: TGCAGCGTTATAGGATCAGAGACCCAGTACTTC
d_call: -; v_call: TRBV6-1; j_call: TRBJ1-5; clone_size: -; cdr3_aa: CASSRSAPLNQPQHF; cdr3_nt: TGTGCCAGCAGTAGGTCAGCGCCCCTAAATCAGCCCCAGCATTTT
d_call: TRBD1; v_call: TRBV24-1; j_call: TRBJ2-3; clone_size: few; cdr3_aa: CATSGPGQGTDTQYF; cdr3_nt: TGTGCCACCAGTGGTCCGGGACAGGGGACAGATACGCAGTATTTT
d_call: TRBD1; v_call: TRBV7-9; j_call: TRBJ1-2; clone_size: -; cdr3_aa: CASSLAQGADYGYTF; cdr3_nt: TGTGCCAGCAGCTTAGCTCAGGGGGCGGACTATGGCTACACCTTC
d_call: -; v_call: TRBV7-3; j_call: TRBJ2-1; clone_size: -; cdr3_aa: CASSLNPLPANEQFF; cdr3_nt: TGTGCCAGCAGCTTAAATCCCCTGCCGGCCAATGAGCAGTTCTTC
d_call: -; v_call: TRBV9; j_call: TRBJ2-1; clone_size: -; cdr3_aa: CASSVEVDLTYNEQFF; cdr3_nt: TGTGCCAGCAGCGTAGAAGTGGACTTAACCTACAATGAGCAGTTCTTC
d_call: -; v_call: TRBV2; j_call: TRBJ2-7; clone_size: -; cdr3_aa: CAKSSGTASYEQYF; cdr3_nt: TGTGCCAAGTCCTCCGGGACGGCTTCCTACGAGCAGTACTTC
d_call: TRBD1; v_call: TRBV5-1; j_call: TRBJ1-2; clone_size: -; cdr3_aa: CASSSRQGSYTF; cdr3_nt: TGCGCCAGCAGCTCCCGACAGGGAAGCTACACCTTC
d_call: -; v_call: TRBV5-1; j_call: TRBJ2-7; clone_size: few; cdr3_aa: CASSLAGSPSYEQYF; cdr3_nt: TGCGCCAGCAGCTTGGCGGGATCTCCCTCCTACGAGCAGTACTTC
d_call: -; v_call: TRBV7-9; j_call: TRBJ1-1; clone_size: -; cdr3_aa: CASSTRQDTEAFF; cdr3_nt: TGTGCCAGCAGCACCCGGCAGGATACTGAAGCTTTCTTT
d_call: -; v_call: TRBV27; j_call: TRBJ1-1; clone_size: few; cdr3_aa: CASKGGLEAFF; cdr3_nt: TGTGCCAGCAAAGGGGGTCTTGAAGCTTTCTTT
d_call: -; v_call: TRBV12-5; j_call: TRBJ2-1; clone_size: -; cdr3_aa: CASGSPPGTTTYNEQFF; cdr3_nt: TGTGCTAGTGGTTCACCCCCCGGGACGACGACCTACAATGAGCAGTTCTTC
d_call: -; v_call: TRBV5-8; j_call: TRBJ1-5; clone_size: -; cdr3_aa: CASSRGTSNQPQHF; cdr3_nt: TGTGCCAGCAGCCGGGGGACAAGCAATCAGCCCCAGCATTTT
d_call: TRBD2; v_call: TRBV7-2; j_call: TRBJ2-7; clone_size: -; cdr3_aa: CASSLEFSGGGQYF; cdr3_nt: TGTGCCAGCAGCTTAGAATTTAGCGGGGGGGGGCAGTACTTC